The clone carrying this T cell receptor (beta chain) was recorded a few times. Its antigen is unidentified. The source of the sample is a study of T-cell memory formation after mild COVID-19. Constant-segment primers served in 5'RACE that generated TCR alpha and TCR beta cDNA libraries bearing sample barcodes and UMIs. TCRdb redid the calling of the 5' RACE reads with MiXCR, one entry per CDR3 protein. The top ten hold approximately 12% of the sample, which has over 450,000 distinct CDR3 sequences, around 20% seen once. Overall study results and limits: Among clones contracting day 15 to 85, CD4/CD8 was balanced, whereas later expanders leaned CD4+. Detection of some responders pre-infection suggested pre-existing cross-reactive memory T cells participated. Largely, contracting CD4+ clones fell within CM and EM, and contracting CD8+ clones within EMRA.

This CDR3 has 16 amino acids. Germline V gene sequence: CDR1 SGHKS, CDR2 YYEKEE (reference sequence). Trimming removed 0 bases from V and 4 bases from J, with 17 bases in between. Specimen: PBMCs or a T cell subset sorted from them (not recorded which). The J gene is TRBJ2-7, the V gene TRBV5-5; D is perhaps TRBD1 or TRBD2 (5 bases each). The source is an adult woman who had mild COVID-19 (a few samples of this study predate the infection). Cell type and time point are not known. CDR3 sequence reads: CASSLGSGTETYEQYF. The CDR3 DNA is TGTGCCAGCAGCTTGGGATCCGGGACGGAAACTTACGAGCAGTACTTC. Combining the CDR3 with reference TRBV5-5 and TRBJ2-7 gives the whole variable domain DAGVTQSPTHLIKTRGQQVTLRCSPISGHKSVSWYQQVLGQGPQFIFQYYEKEERGRGNFPDRFSARQFPNYSSELNVNALLLGDSALYLCASSLGSGTETYEQYFGPGTRLTVT.